What follows describes a single TCR beta chain. Under the authors' procedure: Scientists estimated how many nucleated cells there were by amplifying reference gene primers. This table comes from immunoSEQ multiplex PCR, and its TCRdb copy is limited to in-frame clones, with some not included. V and J calls plus clone size are reproduced from that table; the DNA served to infer D and trimming. The sample records about 89,000 clones, about 77% being singletons. This sample was included in a study of blood T cell repertoires in COVID-19. Study background: PBMCs, B-cell-depleted T cells, or T cells were the source of the cDNA or gDNA that made up the material.

Sample: peripheral blood. This receptor was taken from a man between 65 and 80 years old with COVID-19, enrolled during active disease.

CDR3 sequence: CASSRRAPGYTF. In nucleotides, the CDR3 is TGTGCCAGCAGTCGCAGGGCTCCCGGCTACACCTTC. The chain couples TRBV6-5 to TRBJ1-2; possibly TRBD1 for D (5 bases). This CDR3 is 12 amino acids long. Germline V lookup: CDR1 MNHEY, CDR2 SVGAGI. The germline V and J ends were trimmed by 5 bases and 8 bases, with 12 bases remaining between them.